This TCR beta chain was sequenced during a study of CD8 T cells in Susac syndrome. The RNA input was roughly 0.45 to 1 ug, and it was reverse transcribed with random hexamers. Amplification of TCR beta CDR3 used immunoSEQ multiplex PCR across 54 Vbeta and 13 Jbeta. TCRdb used MiXCR to reprocess the immunoSEQ multiplex PCR reads, holding one entry per CDR3 protein. The sample gives approximately 270,000 distinct CDR3 sequences, approximately 92% of which show up once; roughly 0.07% is in the top ten. V shed 5 bases and J shed 4 bases, with 33 bases lying between them. Germline CDR1 is SGHNT and CDR2 is YYREEE (reference sequence). CDR3 length equals 20 residues. From blood CD8+ and CD4+ T cells, the TCR beta chain was sequenced. The patients who served as multiple sclerosis controls were treatment-naive and had stable or active relapsing-remitting disease that fulfilled the revised McDonald criteria. TEMRA cells were FACS-enriched, and CD8+ and CD4+ T cells were isolated negatively.

The sequence was obtained from a human donor with multiple sclerosis. Specimen: CD4+ T cells from PBMCs. This chain links TRBV5-4 with TRBJ1-2; D call uncertain. The CDR3 nucleotides read TGTGCCAGCAGACGACTATTGGCTTCCAATGGCGAGTGGGTCCGCTATGGCTACACCTTC. Encoded protein: CASRRLLASNGEWVRYGYTF.